The 27 T cell receptor beta chains listed next were all sequenced from one sample in a study of response to subunit inactivated influenza vaccine. One entry per CDR3 protein results from TCRdb running MiXCR on the RT-PCR reads. The profile shows over 750,000 distinct CDR3 sequences, approximately 22% of them singletons. The sequences come from PBMCs from blood, collected more than 4 days after vaccination. The source of these receptors is a man between 50 and 59 years old who received an inactivated influenza vaccine.

The chain couples TRBV20-1 to TRBJ2-7, with 10 bases identical to TRBD2. Unmatched junction bases numbered 4, after V lost 4 bases and J lost 4 bases. This CDR3 contains 13 residues. Looked up from germline, CDR1 is DFQATT and CDR2 is SNEGSKA (reference sequence). The CDR3 coding sequence is TGCAGTGCTACCGGGACTAGCGAGTACGAGCAGTACTTC. This translates into CSATGTSEYEQYF.

The chain employs TRBV29-1 and TRBJ2-1; 10 nucleotides line up with TRBD1. This CDR3 has 11 residues. Per the germline V gene, CDR1 is SQVTM and CDR2 is ANQGSEA. The CDR3 sequence: CRGDRGYEQFF. CDR3 nucleotides: TGCAGAGGGGACAGGGGCTATGAGCAGTTCTTC.

This clonotype has more than one count but fewer than ten. V and J are TRBV10-3 and TRBJ2-7; a weak D match, TRBD1 (6 bases). With 4 bases removed from V and 4 bases from J, the gap between germline ends came to 11 bases. The CDR3 consists of 13 residues. The germline V gene has CDR1 ENHRY and CDR2 SYGVKD. CDR3 loop: CAISAIGGYEQYF. In DNA form, the CDR3 reads TGTGCCATCAGTGCCATAGGGGGTTACGAGCAGTACTTC.

This clonotype appeared a few times. The genes are TRBV5-1 and TRBJ2-5; possible D gene TRBD1, 5 bases. This CDR3 has 14 amino acids. Germline V gene lookup returns CDR1 SGHRS and CDR2 YFSETQ. Trimming left V 4 bases short and J 0 bases short, with 10 bases between. CDR3 sequence reads: CASSPQGYQETQYF. For the CDR3, the DNA is TGCGCCAGCAGCCCCCAGGGATACCAAGAGACCCAGTACTTC.

The V call is TRBV15, the J call TRBJ2-7; D call uncertain. CDR1 LNHNV and CDR2 YYDKDF come from the germline V gene (reference sequence). The CDR3 covers 13 residues. With 0 bases removed from V and 4 bases from J, the gap between germline ends came to 7 bases. The CDR3 region is CATSREAEYEQYF. CDR3 in DNA: TGTGCCACCAGCAGAGAGGCAGAATACGAGCAGTACTTC.

This clonotype has more than one count but fewer than ten. This chain connects TRBV2 to TRBJ2-7; perhaps TRBD2 as D (6 bases). In germline, CDR1 is SNHLY, CDR2 FYNNEI. Trimming took 6 bases from V and 6 from J, leaving 9 bases between them. The CDR3 is 11 residues long. DNA of the CDR3: TGTGCCAGCAGGCGGGGTCCCGAGCAGTACTTC. Amino acid sequence: CASRRGPEQYF.

The chain combines TRBV6-2 or TRBV6-3 with TRBJ2-7; possibly TRBD1 for D (6 bases). Trimming cost V 0 bases and J 3 bases, with 9 bases left between them. Germline CDR1 reads MNHEY; CDR2 reads SVGEGT. CDR3 length equals 14 residues. The CDR3 DNA sequence: TGTGCCAGCAGTTACTCGAACAGGGACTACGAGCAGTACTTC. Translated, it gives CASSYSNRDYEQYF.

The V call is TRBV20-1, the J call TRBJ2-7, with D perhaps matching TRBD2 (6 bases). The CDR3 consists of 16 residues. CDR1 and CDR2 from the germline V gene are DFQATT and SNEGSKA (reference sequence). Trimming pared 5 bases from V and 2 bases from J, leaving 22 bases between. The CDR3 is CSARQTSRGGTYEQYF. CDR3 coding DNA: TGCAGTGCTCGCCAGACATCGCGGGGCGGGACCTACGAGCAGTACTTC.

This chain connects TRBV7-9 to TRBJ2-5, with D possibly matching TRBD2 (7 bases). Germline CDR1 reads SEHNR; CDR2 reads FQNEAQ (reference sequence). The V end was cut by 5 bases, the J end by 3 bases, with 16 bases between. The CDR3 covers 15 residues. For the CDR3, the DNA is TGTGCCAGCAGCAAGAGTGGGGGGGCAAAAGAGACCCAGTACTTC. Translation gives CASSKSGGAKETQYF.

This clonotype was found many times. The chain recombines TRBV12-3 or TRBV12-4 with TRBJ2-7; 7 nucleotides line up with TRBD1. V was pared by 8 bases and J by 5 bases, with 9 bases of the junction left unmatched. CDR3 length equals 13 residues. CDR3 loop: CASRQGTHDEQYF. CDR3 DNA sequence: TGTGCCAGCCGACAGGGAACCCACGACGAGCAGTACTTC.

The chain joins TRBV7-3 to TRBJ2-1; 10 bases line up with TRBD2. CDR1 is SGHTA, CDR2 FQGTGA, per germline. With 2 bases clipped from V and 11 bases from J, the junction kept 3 bases outside the gene matches. The length of the CDR3 is 13 residues. The CDR3 here is CASSLLAGAQQFF. The CDR3 DNA is TGTGCCAGCAGCTTACTAGCGGGAGCACAGCAGTTCTTC.

The chain links TRBV20-1 to TRBJ2-3; 13 nucleotides align to TRBD2. The length of the CDR3 is 14 residues. The germline V gene has CDR1 DFQATT and CDR2 SNEGSKA (reference sequence). V lost 6 bases, J lost 6 bases, and 6 bases stayed unmatched. CDR3 sequence reads: CSALGTSGADTQYF. The CDR3 region has the DNA TGCAGTGCCCTCGGGACTAGCGGGGCTGATACGCAGTATTTT.

V gene TRBV28 combines with J gene TRBJ2-3; D gene uncertain. Germline V gives CDR1 MDHEN, CDR2 SYDVKM. V was trimmed by 5 bases and J by 3 bases, leaving 9 bases between them. The CDR3 runs 13 residues. This chain's CDR3 is CASSPYLTDTQYF. Here the CDR3 DNA reads TGTGCCAGCAGTCCGTATCTGACAGATACGCAGTATTTT.

This clonotype has just a few counts. The gene calls are TRBV5-6 and TRBJ2-1, with D possibly TRBD1 on 5 matching bases. The length of the CDR3 is 15 residues. Germline V gene data show CDR1 as SGHDT and CDR2 as YYEEEE. Trimming stripped 5 bases from V and 10 bases from J, with 22 bases between. This CDR3 is CASSSDPDGNREQFF. The DNA of the CDR3 is TGTGCCAGCAGTTCTGACCCGGACGGAAACAGGGAGCAGTTCTTC.

The chain carries TRBV20-1 and TRBJ1-1; D is unclear. The CDR3 sequence is 14 residues long. Germline lookup yields CDR1 DFQATT and CDR2 SNEGSKA (reference sequence). V lost 0 bases and J 1 base, leaving 9 bases between the germline ends. As DNA, the CDR3 is TGCAGTGCTAGAGATTGGGGTTCGAACACTGAAGCTTTCTTT. Encoded protein: CSARDWGSNTEAFF.

In this sample, this clonotype turned up a few times. The rearrangement links TRBV20-1 to TRBJ2-7; 12 bases are a match to TRBD2. Germline values: CDR1 DFQATT, CDR2 SNEGSKA (reference sequence). This CDR3 spans 15 amino acids. V shed 6 bases and J 3 bases; nucleotides not matched to a gene: 9. The CDR3 spells CSAPRLAGASYEQYF. The CDR3 DNA follows: TGCAGTGCACCTAGACTAGCGGGAGCGAGCTACGAGCAGTACTTC.

The chain couples TRBV12-3 or TRBV12-4 to TRBJ2-3, with TRBD2 matching over 8 bases. After removal of 5 bases from V and 5 bases from J, the junction contained 6 bases not matched to a gene. This CDR3 comprises 14 residues. The CDR3 nucleotides are TGTGCCAGCAGTGACGGGGGGGCCGGAGATACGCAGTATTTT. Its protein is CASSDGGAGDTQYF.

This clonotype occurred a few times. The chain couples TRBV7-6 to TRBJ2-7; TRBD2 agrees at 11 bases. V gave up 5 bases and J gave up 2 bases; unmatched junction bases: 2. The CDR3 has 14 amino acids. Germline CDR1 reads SGHVS; CDR2 reads FNYEAQ. This CDR3 is CASSVSGGAYEQYF. Here the CDR3 DNA reads TGTGCCAGCAGCGTTAGCGGGGGGGCCTACGAGCAGTACTTC.

The chain is built from TRBV12-3 or TRBV12-4 and TRBJ1-5; D not certain. The CDR3 covers 16 residues. V gave up 1 base and J gave up 1 base, with 11 bases separating them. The CDR3 coding sequence is TGTGCCAGCAGTTTAGGGCACCGAGAAAGCAATCAGCCCCAGCATTTT. Its translation: CASSLGHRESNQPQHF.

The chain is built from TRBV5-5 and TRBJ2-2, with 12 positions matching TRBD2. V lost 3 bases to trimming and J lost 4 bases; unmatched junction nucleotides: 4. The CDR3 consists of 16 residues. Germline-derived CDR1 and CDR2 are SGHKS and YYEKEE (reference sequence). CDR3 protein: CASSSRTSGATGELFF. CDR3 nucleotide sequence: TGTGCCAGCAGCTCCCGGACTAGCGGGGCCACCGGGGAGCTGTTTTTT.

This clonotype was detected a few times. The chain carries TRBV20-1 and TRBJ2-7; no firm D call. In germline, CDR1 is DFQATT, CDR2 SNEGSKA (reference sequence). The CDR3 spans 12 residues. The CDR3, as DNA: TGCAGCGTCGGTCGTCCACTGTACGAGCAGTACTTC. It encodes CSVGRPLYEQYF.

This clonotype was seen more than once but under ten times. This chain uses TRBV7-8 with TRBJ2-5; D remains unclear. The ends were cut back, 8 bases at V and 14 bases at J, with 24 bases in the middle. Germline lookup yields CDR1 SGHVS and CDR2 FQNEAQ. The CDR3 is 13 residues long. The CDR3: CASDMPPFLTKYF. Here the CDR3 DNA reads TGTGCCAGCGATATGCCCCCTTTCCTAACCAAATACTTC.

This clonotype appeared a few times. The chain links TRBV7-8 to TRBJ2-7; a weak D match, TRBD2 (7 bases). Trimming cost V 6 bases and J 1 base, with 16 bases left between them. This CDR3 spans 15 amino acids. The V gene's germline CDR1 is SGHVS and CDR2 FQNEAQ. The CDR3 coding sequence is TGTGCCAGCAGTCACTGGGGGGGCCAATCCTACGAGCAGTACTTC. Its protein is CASSHWGGQSYEQYF.

This chain links TRBV12-3 or TRBV12-4 with TRBJ1-5; 11 positions agree with TRBD1. The CDR3 has 16 residues. The V gene end was trimmed by 7 bases and the J gene end by 4 bases; junction bases not matched to a gene: 9. The CDR3 coding sequence is TGTGCCAGCACCAGCTTGGGACAGGGGGGGAATCAGCCCCAGCATTTT. Protein: CASTSLGQGGNQPQHF.

CDR3 in amino acids: CAISLEPPLSYNSPLHF. CDR3 DNA sequence: TGTGCCATCAGTTTGGAGCCCCCCTTGTCCTATAATTCACCCCTCCACTTT. The chain uses TRBV10-3 and TRBJ1-6; D call uncertain. Germline V gene lookup returns CDR1 ENHRY and CDR2 SYGVKD. V gave up 5 bases and J gave up 1 base, with 15 bases separating them. CDR3 length: 17 residues.

The chain links TRBV7-9 to TRBJ2-7; D is uncertain. Germline assignment: CDR1 SEHNR and CDR2 FQNEAQ (reference sequence). The CDR3 length is 11 residues. The V end was cut by 4 bases, the J end by 6 bases, with 7 bases between. In DNA form, the CDR3 reads TGTGCCAGCAGCTCTCAGTTCGAGCAGTACTTC. It specifies CASSSQFEQYF.

This chain uses TRBV28 with TRBJ2-1, with TRBD1 identical over 7 bases. The germline CDR1 and CDR2 sequences are MDHEN and SYDVKM. V dropped 5 bases and J dropped 3; count of bases not matched to a gene: 10. The CDR3 consists of 16 residues. As DNA, the CDR3 is TGTGCCAGCAGTCTTCGACAGGGTTCGGTCTACAATGAGCAGTTCTTC. Its protein is CASSLRQGSVYNEQFF.